The 25 T cell receptor beta chains given below trace back to one sample, sequenced in a study of CD8 T cells in ankylosing spondylitis. General study findings and limits: A TCR beta motif of roughly eight highly homologous variants seemed to mark ankylosing spondylitis blood.

No antigen has been assigned to these receptors. TCRdb fed the 5' RACE reads into MiXCR, producing one record per CDR3 protein. The sample includes 750,000 to 850,000 distinct CDR3 sequences, 10% to 15% of them seen just once. Sequenced: blood, either unsorted or a sorted T cell fraction (not recorded which). All receptors derive from a male donor with ankylosing spondylitis.

This chain's CDR3 is CASSQFIQGGQDEQFF. CDR3 in DNA: TGTGCCAGCAGCCAATTTATACAGGGTGGGCAGGATGAGCAGTTCTTC. The J gene is TRBJ2-1, the V gene TRBV4-2, with a weak D call TRBD1 (6 bases). Germline V gene lookup returns CDR1 LGHNA and CDR2 YNFKEQ. The CDR3 runs to 16 residues. The germline V and J ends were trimmed by 2 bases and 8 bases, with 19 bases remaining between them.

The J gene is TRBJ1-1, the V gene TRBV4-2, with TRBD1 matching over 11 bases. Per the germline V gene, CDR1 is LGHNA and CDR2 is YNFKEQ. The J segment lost 8 bases and the V segment lost 6 bases, leaving 8 bases of the junction unmatched. The CDR3 is 14 residues long. CDR3 in DNA: TGTGCCAGCAGACCCCGGACAGGGGGCGCGGAAGCTTTCTTT. This encodes CASRPRTGGAEAFF.

A word on this clonotype: A much more abundant neighbour one base away suggests this may be a read error. The CDR3 does not end in the conserved phenylalanine or tryptophan, so this is likely a read error. The chain carries TRBV10-3 and TRBJ1-2; tentative D call: TRBD1 (5 bases). This CDR3 is built from 14 residues. V gave up 4 bases and J gave up 4 bases, with 13 bases separating them. Germline V lookup: CDR1 ENHRY, CDR2 SYGVKD. This chain's CDR3 is CAISGGQGPYGYTI. The CDR3 nucleotides are TGTGCCATCAGTGGGGGTCAGGGTCCCTATGGCTACACCATC.

In DNA form, the CDR3 reads TGTGCCTGGTCCCGTGGGGGGGCCGAAGATACGCAGTATTTT. Its translation is CAWSRGGAEDTQYF. This rearrangement joins TRBV30 to TRBJ2-3, with a possible D match to TRBD2 (7 bases). The germline V gene has CDR1 GTSNPN and CDR2 SVGIG (reference sequence). Trimming shortened V by 5 bases and J by 5 bases, and 17 bases separated the two germline ends. The CDR3 consists of 14 residues.

This sequence joins TRBV20-1 and TRBJ2-7, with D perhaps matching TRBD2 (6 bases). V was shortened by 3 bases and J by 4 bases, with 19 bases between the two germline ends. There are 15 residues in the CDR3. Germline assignment: CDR1 DFQATT and CDR2 SNEGSKA (reference sequence). DNA of the CDR3: TGCAGTGCTAGCAAATCTTTCGGGGGTGCGTACGAGCAGTACTTC. Residues: CSASKSFGGAYEQYF.

This clonotype was picked up many times. V gene TRBV6-5 combines with J gene TRBJ2-1; D perhaps matches TRBD2 (5 bases). The germline V gene encodes CDR1 MNHEY and CDR2 SVGAGI. The V end lost 4 bases, the J end lost 3 bases, and 7 bases lay between the germline ends. The CDR3 covers 13 residues. The CDR3, as DNA: TGTGCCAGCAGTTCGGGGTACTACAATGAGCAGTTCTTC. Protein: CASSSGYYNEQFF.

This clonotype was seen ten or more times. CDR3 region: CAISLAGDKETQYF. The DNA of the CDR3 is TGTGCCATCAGCTTAGCGGGAGACAAAGAGACCCAGTACTTC. J is TRBJ2-5 and V is TRBV10-3, with TRBD2 matching 9 bases. CDR3 length equals 14 residues. Germline V gene lookup returns CDR1 ENHRY and CDR2 SYGVKD. J lost 3 bases, V lost 6 bases, and 5 bases had no gene match.

This clonotype was counted a few times. The chain couples TRBV6-5 to TRBJ1-3; no definite D call. The CDR3 has 11 amino acids. The germline V gene encodes CDR1 MNHEY and CDR2 SVGAGI. DNA of the CDR3: TGTGCTACATTGGGGGGAAACACCATATATTTT. Amino acid sequence: CATLGGNTIYF.

This clonotype turned up a few times. This chain connects TRBV12-3 or TRBV12-4 to TRBJ1-2; D is possibly TRBD1 (5 bases). The CDR3 length is 14 residues. Trimming stripped 3 bases from V and 0 bases from J, with 8 bases between. This chain's CDR3 is CASSFGGSNYGYTF. The CDR3 DNA reads as TGTGCCAGCAGTTTTGGGGGGTCTAACTATGGCTACACCTTC.

The sample holds many counts of this clonotype. This chain uses TRBV15 with TRBJ2-3, with D tentatively TRBD1 (7 bases). V lost 2 bases, J lost 4 bases, and 16 bases lay in between. The CDR3 has 16 amino acids. Germline lookup yields CDR1 LNHNV and CDR2 YYDKDF (reference sequence). This CDR3 is CATSRWGQSGADTQYF. CDR3 bases: TGTGCCACCAGCAGATGGGGACAGTCGGGGGCAGATACGCAGTATTTT.

This clonotype was detected only a few times. This chain uses TRBV20-1 with TRBJ2-1; D is ambiguous. The ends were cut back, 6 bases at V and 0 bases at J, with 15 bases in the middle. The CDR3 has 15 residues. Germline V gives CDR1 DFQATT, CDR2 SNEGSKA (reference sequence). Here the CDR3 DNA reads TGCAGTGCCCATAGACGGTCTAGCTCCTACAATGAGCAGTTCTTC. It encodes CSAHRRSSSYNEQFF.

The chain joins TRBV11-1 to TRBJ2-1; 7 bases are shared with TRBD2. Trimming at V came to 2 bases and at J to 7 bases, leaving 8 bases not matched to a gene. Germline CDR1 SGHAT, CDR2 FQDESV (reference sequence). The CDR3 spans 15 residues. CDR3 region: CASSLILAPRNEQFF. The CDR3 nucleotides read TGTGCCAGCAGCTTAATACTAGCGCCCCGGAATGAGCAGTTCTTC.

The J gene is TRBJ2-3, the V gene TRBV11-3; D is ambiguous. The germline V gene has CDR1 SGHNT and CDR2 YENEEA. The CDR3 is made up of 13 amino acids. The V and J ends lost 5 bases and 0 bases respectively, with 6 bases between them. CDR3 loop: CASSMVSTDTQYF. The DNA of the CDR3 is TGTGCCAGCAGCATGGTGAGCACAGATACGCAGTATTTT.

The genes are TRBV7-9 and TRBJ1-3; D is unclear. Germline lookup yields CDR1 SEHNR and CDR2 FQNEAQ (reference sequence). The V end lost 3 bases, the J end lost 4 bases, and 10 bases lay between the germline ends. This CDR3 region has 14 residues. The CDR3 protein is CASSFGPGGNTIYF. CDR3 bases: TGTGCCAGCAGCTTCGGCCCGGGGGGAAACACCATATATTTT.

A word on this clonotype: The junction shows a germline mismatch at one end, possibly a read error. J is TRBJ2-4 and V is TRBV12-3 or TRBV12-4; the D call may be TRBD1 or TRBD2 (6 bases each). This CDR3 region has 18 residues. CDR3 in amino acids: CTSSLGGLGTGAKNIQYF. In nucleotides, the CDR3 is TGTACCAGCAGTTTGGGGGGTCTCGGAACAGGGGCCAAAAACATTCAGTACTTC.

The table lists this clonotype with many counts. The chain carries TRBV18 and TRBJ2-5; the D call may be TRBD1 or TRBD2 (5 bases each). Trimming took off 2 bases at V and 4 bases at J, with 11 bases between the two ends. CDR3 size: 14 residues. Germline V gives CDR1 KGHSH, CDR2 LQKENI. The CDR3 region is CASSPSGAAETQYF. Here the CDR3 DNA reads TGTGCCAGCTCACCATCCGGGGCAGCAGAGACCCAGTACTTC.

Comments on this clonotype: Being one base from a much bigger clone, this may be a read error. The chain has TRBV29-1 and TRBJ2-5; a weak D match, TRBD1 (6 bases). The germline gives CDR1 SQVTM, CDR2 ANQGSEA. The CDR3 is 12 residues long. Trimming pared 8 bases from V and 5 bases from J, leaving 15 bases between. The DNA of the CDR3 is TGCAGCATTGTACAGGGAGTGGAGACCCAGTACTTC. Amino acids: CSIVQGVETQYF.

This clonotype was recorded a few times. V and J are TRBV5-4 and TRBJ2-3; D ambiguous. V was cut by 5 bases and J by 0 bases, with 16 bases left in between. The CDR3 is 16 amino acids. CDR1 is SGHNT and CDR2 is YYREEE in the germline V gene (reference sequence). CDR3 sequence reads: CASRSTLSRSTDTQYF. DNA of the CDR3: TGTGCCAGCAGAAGTACCCTTTCGCGAAGCACAGATACGCAGTATTTT. Using reference TRBV5-4 and TRBJ2-3 for the parts outside the CDR3, the full variable domain is ETGVTQSPTHLIKTRGQQVTLRCSSQSGHNTVSWYQQALGQGPQFIFQYYREEENGRGNFPPRFSGLQFPNYSSELNVNALELDDSALYLCASRSTLSRSTDTQYFGPGTRLTVL.

V usage is TRBV6-5 and J usage is TRBJ2-3; maybe TRBD1 (6 bases). V lost 4 bases and J 5 bases, leaving 13 bases between the germline ends. The CDR3 contains 14 residues. Germline CDR1 and CDR2: MNHEY and SVGAGI. DNA of the CDR3: TGTGCCAGCAGTTCCAGGGGCATTATAGATACGCAGTATTTT. It codes for CASSSRGIIDTQYF.

This clonotype was seen just once. The J gene is TRBJ1-1, the V gene TRBV6-2 or TRBV6-3; D is unresolved. The germline gives CDR1 MNHEY, CDR2 SVGEGT. The CDR3 loop spans 13 amino acids. V dropped 0 bases and J dropped 7 bases, with 9 bases sitting between them. In nucleotides, the CDR3 is TGTGCCAGCAGTTACTCGCCGGCCGGTGAAGCTTTCTTT. Residues: CASSYSPAGEAFF.

The rearrangement links TRBV10-3 to TRBJ2-2; D is unclear. CDR3 length equals 15 residues. The V end lost 4 bases, the J end lost 1 base, and 10 bases lay between the germline ends. CDR1 is ENHRY and CDR2 is SYGVKD in the germline V gene. Here the CDR3 DNA reads TGTGCCATCAGTGGTGGGGATTGGAACACCGGGGAGCTGTTTTTT. Protein sequence: CAISGGDWNTGELFF.

This chain joins TRBV20-1 and TRBJ2-3; 7 bases are a match to TRBD1. V dropped 3 bases and J dropped 7; count of bases not matched to a gene: 10. CDR3 size: 14 residues. CDR1 is DFQATT and CDR2 is SNEGSKA in the germline V gene (reference sequence). DNA for the CDR3: TGCAGTGCTAGTGAGGCAGGGGGTCGGAATACGCAGTATTTT. Translating it yields CSASEAGGRNTQYF.

This chain uses TRBV20-1 with TRBJ2-7; the D gene is possibly TRBD2 (6 bases). V lost 2 bases to trimming and J lost 6 bases, with 8 bases between them. The germline CDR1 and CDR2 sequences are DFQATT and SNEGSKA (reference sequence). This CDR3 is built from 11 residues. Written as DNA, the CDR3 is TGCAGTGCTAGACGGGGAGGCGAGCAGTACTTC. Translating gives CSARRGGEQYF.

The sample holds a few counts of this clonotype. J is TRBJ2-1 and V is TRBV5-1, with D uncertain. The germline V and J ends were trimmed by 0 bases and 3 bases, with 10 bases remaining between them. This CDR3 region has 15 residues. From germline, CDR1 is SGHRS and CDR2 YFSETQ. The CDR3 loop is CASSLASANYNEQFF. As DNA, the CDR3 is TGCGCCAGCAGCTTGGCCAGCGCTAACTACAATGAGCAGTTCTTC.

The V gene is TRBV29-1, the J gene TRBJ1-1; D may be TRBD1 (6 bases). Germline-derived CDR1 and CDR2 are SQVTM and ANQGSEA. Trimming left V 7 bases short and J 1 base short, with 10 bases between. The CDR3 totals 12 residues. This CDR3 is CSAMTGNTEAFF. The CDR3 nucleotides read TGCAGCGCAATGACAGGGAACACTGAAGCTTTCTTT.